The 5 T cell receptor beta chains in this list originate from one sample, sequenced in a study of cytomegalovirus exposure and HLA in healthy donors. The study ran its PCR with 60 Vbeta and 13 Jbeta primers. Data came from immunoSEQ multiplex PCR; TCRdb stores just in-frame clones and leaves some out. The table records 150,000 or so clones, more than 70% of them present only once. Sample: PBMCs. These receptor sequences come from a woman in her thirties or forties in good health and CMV-seropositive.

V and J are TRBV2 and TRBJ2-7; D might be TRBD2 (6 bases). Trimming cost V 5 bases and J 6 bases, with 11 bases left between them. Germline loops: CDR1 SNHLY, CDR2 FYNNEI. The CDR3 length is 12 residues. CDR3 bases: TGTGCCAGCAGTAAACTAGCACCCGAGCAGTACTTC. It is translated as CASSKLAPEQYF.

This clone was detected once. This chain links TRBV5-4 with TRBJ2-3; D is possibly TRBD2 (5 bases). CDR3 length: 17 amino acids. The V gene's germline CDR1 is SGHNT and CDR2 YYREEE (reference sequence). V was trimmed by 0 bases and J by 3 bases, leaving 17 bases between them. This chain's CDR3 is CASSLAVAGLQTDTQYF. CDR3 nucleotides: TGTGCCAGCAGCTTGGCCGTGGCGGGCCTACAAACAGATACGCAGTATTTT.

This chain joins TRBV27 and TRBJ2-2; possibly TRBD2 for D (5 bases). This CDR3 region has 15 residues. Per germline, CDR1 MNHEY and CDR2 SMNVEV (reference sequence). The V end lost 5 bases, the J end lost 3 bases, and 13 bases lay between the germline ends. CDR3 sequence reads: CASSLSGPYTGELFF. CDR3 in DNA: TGTGCCAGCAGTCTAAGCGGCCCTTACACCGGGGAGCTGTTTTTT.

The chain links TRBV5-4 to TRBJ2-7, with 8 bases that match TRBD1. The germline gives CDR1 SGHNT, CDR2 YYREEE (reference sequence). This CDR3 contains 15 residues. J gave up 5 bases and V 1 base, and 8 bases lay outside the gene matches. The CDR3 protein is CASSLPQWTGNEQYF. The CDR3 DNA is TGTGCCAGCAGCTTGCCCCAATGGACAGGGAACGAGCAGTACTTC.

This clone is a singleton in its sample. The chain uses TRBV19 and TRBJ1-3; D remains unclear. CDR1 is LNHDA, CDR2 SQIVND, per germline (reference sequence). The CDR3 loop spans 16 amino acids. With 5 bases removed from V and 0 bases from J, the gap between germline ends came to 14 bases. The chain's CDR3 is CASSLSTVLSGNTIYF. For the CDR3, the DNA is TGTGCCAGTAGTTTATCTACAGTCCTCTCTGGAAACACCATATATTTT. Complete variable domain (other parts from reference TRBV19 and TRBJ1-3): DGGITQSPKYLFRKEGQNVTLSCEQNLNHDAMYWYRQDPGQGLRLIYYSQIVNDFQKGDIAEGYSVSREKKESFPLTVTSAQKNPTAFYLCASSLSTVLSGNTIYFGEGSWLTVV.